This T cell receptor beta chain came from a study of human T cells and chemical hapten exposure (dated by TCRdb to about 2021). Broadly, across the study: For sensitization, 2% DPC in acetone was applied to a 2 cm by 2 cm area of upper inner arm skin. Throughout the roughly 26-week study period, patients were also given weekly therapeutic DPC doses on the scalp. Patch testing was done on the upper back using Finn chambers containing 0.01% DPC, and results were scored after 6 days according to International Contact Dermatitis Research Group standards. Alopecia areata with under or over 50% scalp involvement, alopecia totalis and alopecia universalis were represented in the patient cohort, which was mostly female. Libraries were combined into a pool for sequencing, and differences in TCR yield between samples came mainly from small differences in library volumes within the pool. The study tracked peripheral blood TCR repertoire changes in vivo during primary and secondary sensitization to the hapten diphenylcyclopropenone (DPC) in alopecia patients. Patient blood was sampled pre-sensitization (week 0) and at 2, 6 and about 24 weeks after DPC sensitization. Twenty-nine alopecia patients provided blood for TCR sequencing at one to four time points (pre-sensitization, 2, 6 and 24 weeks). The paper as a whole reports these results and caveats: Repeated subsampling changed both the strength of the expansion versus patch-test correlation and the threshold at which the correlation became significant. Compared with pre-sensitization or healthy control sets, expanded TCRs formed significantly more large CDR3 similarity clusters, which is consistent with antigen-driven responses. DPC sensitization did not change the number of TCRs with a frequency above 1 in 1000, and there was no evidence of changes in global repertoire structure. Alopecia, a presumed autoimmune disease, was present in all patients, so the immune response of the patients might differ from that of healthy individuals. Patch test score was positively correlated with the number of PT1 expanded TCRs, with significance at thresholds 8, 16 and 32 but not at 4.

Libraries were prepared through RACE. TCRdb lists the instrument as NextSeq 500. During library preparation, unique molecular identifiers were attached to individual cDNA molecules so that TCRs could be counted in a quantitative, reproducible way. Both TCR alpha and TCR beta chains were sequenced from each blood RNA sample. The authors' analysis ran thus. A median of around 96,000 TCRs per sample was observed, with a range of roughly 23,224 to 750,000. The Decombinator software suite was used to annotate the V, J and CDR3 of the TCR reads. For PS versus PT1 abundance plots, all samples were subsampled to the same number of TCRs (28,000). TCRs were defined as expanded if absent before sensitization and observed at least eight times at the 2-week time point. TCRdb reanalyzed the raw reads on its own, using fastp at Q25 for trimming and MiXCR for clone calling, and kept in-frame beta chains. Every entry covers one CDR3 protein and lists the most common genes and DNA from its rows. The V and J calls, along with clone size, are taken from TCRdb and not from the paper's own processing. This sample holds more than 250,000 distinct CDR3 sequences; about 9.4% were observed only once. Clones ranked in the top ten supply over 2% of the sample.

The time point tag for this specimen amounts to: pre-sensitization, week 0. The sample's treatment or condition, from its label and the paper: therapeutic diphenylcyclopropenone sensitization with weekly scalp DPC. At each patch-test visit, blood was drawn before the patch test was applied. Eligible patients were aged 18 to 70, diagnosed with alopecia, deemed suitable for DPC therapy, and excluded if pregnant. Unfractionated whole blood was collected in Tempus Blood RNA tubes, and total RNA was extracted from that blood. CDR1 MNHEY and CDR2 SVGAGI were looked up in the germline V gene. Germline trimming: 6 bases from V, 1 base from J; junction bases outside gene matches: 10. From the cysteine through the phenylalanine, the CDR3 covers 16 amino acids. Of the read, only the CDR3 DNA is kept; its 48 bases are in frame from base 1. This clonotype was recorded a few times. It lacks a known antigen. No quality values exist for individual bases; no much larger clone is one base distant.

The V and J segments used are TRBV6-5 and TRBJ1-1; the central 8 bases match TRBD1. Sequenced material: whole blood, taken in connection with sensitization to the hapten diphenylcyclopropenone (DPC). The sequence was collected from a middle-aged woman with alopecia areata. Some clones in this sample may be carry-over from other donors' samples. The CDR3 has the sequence CASSQDRAGANTEAFF. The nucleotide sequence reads TGTGCCAGCAGCCAGGACAGGGCAGGGGCGAACACTGAAGCTTTCTTT.